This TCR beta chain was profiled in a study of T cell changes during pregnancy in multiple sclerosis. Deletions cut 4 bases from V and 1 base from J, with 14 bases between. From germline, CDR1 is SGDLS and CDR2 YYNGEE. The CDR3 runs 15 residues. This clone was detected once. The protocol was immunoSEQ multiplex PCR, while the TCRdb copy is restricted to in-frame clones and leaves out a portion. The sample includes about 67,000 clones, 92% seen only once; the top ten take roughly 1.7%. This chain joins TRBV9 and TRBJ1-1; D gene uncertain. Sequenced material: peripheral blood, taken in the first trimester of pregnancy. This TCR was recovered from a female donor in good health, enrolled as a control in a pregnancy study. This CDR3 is CASSNLETGNTEAFF. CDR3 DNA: TGTGCCAGCAGCAACCTAGAAACGGGGAACACTGAAGCTTTCTTT.